A single sample is the source of the 19 T cell receptor beta chains below, sequenced in a study of shared T cell receptors in the human thymus. Generated by immunoSEQ multiplex PCR, the TCRdb table keeps only in-frame clones and is missing some. The sample comprises 550,000 to 800,000 clones, 75% to 90% of which are singletons, and approximately 0.01% rests with the top ten. The sample was also reused in another study, on human thymus T cells.

The sequencing input was thymocytes. Receptor source: a girl younger than two with a congenital heart defect.

The CDR3 loop is CASSEACEQYF. The CDR3 DNA is TGTGCCAGCAGTGAGGCATGCGAGCAGTACTTC. V usage is TRBV2 and J usage is TRBJ2-7; D gene ambiguous. This CDR3 region has 11 residues. Germline CDR1 reads SNHLY; CDR2 reads FYNNEI. V lost 3 bases and J 6 bases, leaving 6 bases between the germline ends.

V is TRBV19 and J is TRBJ2-3, with D hard to call. Per the germline V gene, CDR1 is LNHDA and CDR2 is SQIVND (reference sequence). CDR3 length equals 13 residues. Trimming removed 5 bases from V and 4 bases from J, with 10 bases in between. The CDR3 region is CASSPYDSDTQYF. The CDR3 nucleotides read TGTGCCAGTAGTCCATACGACTCAGATACGCAGTATTTT.

The CDR3 sequence: CASSLDKRGTQETQYF. The CDR3 nucleotides read TGTGCCAGCAGCTTAGATAAGCGGGGGACCCAAGAGACCCAGTACTTC. V and J are TRBV7-7 and TRBJ2-5, with 8 bases identical to TRBD2. The germline CDR1 and CDR2 sequences are SSHAT and FNYEAQ (reference sequence). The length of the CDR3 is 16 residues. V shed 1 base and J 1 base; nucleotides not matched to a gene: 5.

The chain links TRBV6-1 to TRBJ1-2; 9 bases map to TRBD1. The germline V gene encodes CDR1 MNHNS and CDR2 SASEGT. The V and J ends lost 4 bases and 0 bases, in that order; junction bases with no gene match: 6. The CDR3 is 16 amino acids. The CDR3 region has the DNA TGTGCCAGCAGTGCTAACAGGGGGCAAGCTAACTATGGCTACACCTTC. It specifies CASSANRGQANYGYTF.

V and J are TRBV2 and TRBJ1-2, with D unclear. CDR3 length: 14 residues. Germline-derived CDR1 and CDR2 are SNHLY and FYNNEI. V lost 0 bases, J lost 2 bases, and 7 bases lay in between. For the CDR3, the DNA is TGTGCCAGCAGTGAAGCTGGACTAAACTATGGCTACACCTTC. It is translated as CASSEAGLNYGYTF.

This chain links TRBV5-1 with TRBJ1-2; D perhaps matches TRBD1 (6 bases). Trimming shortened V by 4 bases and J by 1 base, and 29 bases separated the two germline ends. Germline CDR1 is SGHRS and CDR2 is YFSETQ. The CDR3 consists of 20 residues. The CDR3: CASSHRTPPDRGHFNYGYTF. Written as DNA, the CDR3 is TGCGCCAGCAGCCACCGAACACCCCCGGACAGAGGACACTTTAACTATGGCTACACCTTC.

This clone was observed a few times. This chain connects TRBV13 to TRBJ1-1; TRBD1 matches 8 bases. CDR3 size: 15 residues. In germline, CDR1 is PRHDT, CDR2 FYEKMQ (reference sequence). J gave up 0 bases and V 5 bases, and 5 bases lay outside the gene matches. As DNA, the CDR3 is TGTGCCAGCAGCGCCCGGACAGGGATGAACACTGAAGCTTTCTTT. It translates to CASSARTGMNTEAFF.

The chain employs TRBV7-9 and TRBJ1-5; TRBD1 aligns across 7 bases. Germline-derived CDR1 and CDR2 are SEHNR and FQNEAQ (reference sequence). The CDR3 consists of 19 residues. Germline trimming cut 1 base from V and 0 bases from J; bases unmatched to any gene: 12. The chain's CDR3 is CASSLGVPEDRSSNQPQHF. In DNA, the CDR3 is TGTGCCAGCAGCTTAGGGGTCCCCGAGGACAGGAGTAGCAATCAGCCCCAGCATTTT. Supplemented by reference TRBV7-9 and TRBJ1-5, the full variable domain reads DTGVSQNPRHKITKRGQNVTFRCDPISEHNRLYWYRQTLGQGPEFLTYFQNEAQLEKSRLLSDRFSAERPKGSFSTLEIQRTEQGDSAMYLCASSLGVPEDRSSNQPQHFGDGTRLSIL.

There are a few counts of this clone. The rearrangement links TRBV9 to TRBJ1-2; tentatively, D is TRBD1 (5 bases). The CDR3 contains 13 residues. The germline CDR1 and CDR2 sequences are SGDLS and YYNGEE. The V end lost 3 bases, the J end lost 6 bases, and 12 bases lay between the germline ends. In DNA, the CDR3 is TGTGCCAGCAGCGGAGAAAGGGGAAATGGCTACACCTTC. Translated: CASSGERGNGYTF. Looking up the rest from reference TRBV9 and TRBJ1-2 gives the full variable domain: DSGVTQTPKHLITATGQRVTLRCSPRSGDLSVYWYQQSLDQGLQFLIQYYNGEERAKGNILERFSAQQFPDLHSELNLSSLELGDSALYFCASSGERGNGYTFGSGTRLTVV.

The rearrangement joins TRBV11-2 to TRBJ1-2, with D possibly TRBD1 on 5 matching bases. Germline lookup yields CDR1 SGHAT and CDR2 FQNNGV. The CDR3 consists of 17 residues. Trimming stripped 1 base from V and 0 bases from J, with 15 bases between. In nucleotides, the CDR3 is TGTGCCAGCAGCTTAGGGTCTAGGGGACTTCCTAACTATGGCTACACCTTC. Protein: CASSLGSRGLPNYGYTF.

This clone has only one observation. J is TRBJ2-7 and V is TRBV19, with 9 nucleotides matching TRBD1. This CDR3 has 16 amino acids. Germline V gene lookup returns CDR1 LNHDA and CDR2 SQIVND (reference sequence). J lost 5 bases, V lost 6 bases, and 14 bases had no gene match. CDR3 amino acids: CASSSNRDREFNEQYF. DNA for the CDR3: TGTGCCAGTAGCTCGAACCGGGACAGGGAATTCAACGAGCAGTACTTC.

This chain uses TRBV27 with TRBJ2-5; a possible D gene is TRBD1 (5 bases). Germline assignment: CDR1 MNHEY and CDR2 SMNVEV (reference sequence). This CDR3 contains 15 residues. V gave up 2 bases and J gave up 1 base, with 11 bases separating them. This CDR3 is CASSLQGPFQETQYF. DNA for the CDR3: TGTGCCAGCAGTTTACAGGGCCCCTTCCAAGAGACCCAGTACTTC.

V gene TRBV6-8 combines with J gene TRBJ1-5; no definite D call. Trimming stripped 0 bases from V and 5 bases from J, with 14 bases between. The CDR3 is 16 amino acids. Germline V gene sequence: CDR1 MNHGY, CDR2 SAAAGT. The CDR3 region has the DNA TGTGCCAGCAGTTACTCGTTGAGTGGTCGGGATCAGCCCCAGCATTTT. Its protein is CASSYSLSGRDQPQHF.

The genes are TRBV10-3 and TRBJ2-7, with 7 positions matching TRBD1. Germline V CDR1 and CDR2: ENHRY, SYGVKD. V was clipped by 5 bases and J by 2 bases; unmatched bases: 18. This CDR3 is built from 18 residues. The CDR3 DNA sequence: TGTGCCATCAGTCAAGGCTTACCACCGGGACAGCCAGCCTACGAGCAGTACTTC. This sequence encodes CAISQGLPPGQPAYEQYF.

The rearrangement links TRBV7-8 to TRBJ1-4; perhaps TRBD1 as D (5 bases). The CDR3 has 16 residues. Germline CDR1 SGHVS, CDR2 FQNEAQ. V was clipped by 3 bases and J by 5 bases, with 16 bases between them. The CDR3 DNA follows: TGTGCCAGCAGCTTGAATACCAGGGCGTGGAATGAAAAACTGTTTTTT. Translated, it gives CASSLNTRAWNEKLFF.

The chain combines TRBV5-4 with TRBJ2-7; 8 bases agree with TRBD1. The ends lost 5 bases at V and 0 bases at J; junction bases unmatched: 13. CDR3 size: 17 residues. Germline V gene lookup returns CDR1 SGHNT and CDR2 YYREEE (reference sequence). CDR3 sequence reads: CASRYSQGGYSSYEQYF. The CDR3 DNA reads TGTGCCAGCAGGTATTCACAGGGGGGATATAGCTCCTACGAGCAGTACTTC.

The chain links TRBV11-2 to TRBJ1-2; perhaps TRBD1 as D (5 bases). Trimming left V 7 bases short and J 8 bases short, with 20 bases between. This CDR3 has 14 residues. Germline V lookup: CDR1 SGHAT, CDR2 FQNNGV. The CDR3 loop reads CASNSRQTGKGYTF. CDR3 coding DNA: TGTGCCAGCAACTCGAGACAAACAGGAAAAGGCTACACCTTC.

The V call is TRBV14, the J call TRBJ1-2; 9 bases are shared with TRBD1. CDR1 SGHDN and CDR2 FVKESK come from the germline V gene. This CDR3 has 18 residues. J gave up 3 bases and V 3 bases, and 14 bases lay outside the gene matches. Here the CDR3 reads CASSQFRYRGHTDYGYTF. CDR3 DNA: TGTGCCAGCAGCCAGTTCAGGTACAGGGGGCATACTGACTATGGCTACACCTTC. Filled out from reference TRBV14 and TRBJ1-2, the complete variable domain reads EAGVTQFPSHSVIEKGQTVTLRCDPISGHDNLYWYRRVMGKEIKFLLHFVKESKQDESGMPNNRFLAERTGGTYSTLKVQPAELEDSGVYFCASSQFRYRGHTDYGYTFGSGTRLTVV.

This chain links TRBV27 with TRBJ1-3; the D gene is possibly TRBD1 (5 bases). V lost 7 bases, J lost 0 bases, and 16 bases lay in between. Looked up from germline, CDR1 is MNHEY and CDR2 is SMNVEV (reference sequence). The CDR3 loop spans 16 amino acids. CDR3 region: CASKSGLLASGNTIYF. CDR3 DNA sequence: TGTGCCAGCAAATCGGGACTCCTGGCCTCTGGAAACACCATATATTTT.